This TCR beta chain stems from a study of cytomegalovirus exposure and HLA in healthy donors. Study as a whole: An earlier analysis identified approximately 120 million unique TCR beta sequences in about 170 million T cells. The study, taken as a whole, reports: Three CMV-associated chains were confirmed in vitro to be specific for CMV antigens.

V lost 5 bases and J 7 bases, leaving 22 bases between the germline ends. Per the germline V gene, CDR1 is SGHRS and CDR2 is YFSETQ. This CDR3 spans 15 amino acids. Primers included in the PCR were 60 Vbeta and 13 Jbeta primers. Sequencing was performed with immunoSEQ multiplex PCR; in TCRdb, only in-frame clones are kept and a portion is missing. The sample has roughly 77,000 clones, roughly 78% seen once. This clone has a handful of counts. Antigen specificity is unknown. V usage is TRBV5-1 and J usage is TRBJ2-7, with a possible D match to TRBD1 (5 bases). Sequencing used PBMCs. The TCR comes from a man in his forties or fifties in good health and CMV-seronegative. CDR3 sequence: CASSASQGPPTEQYF. For the CDR3, the DNA is TGCGCCAGCAGTGCTTCCCAGGGCCCCCCAACTGAGCAGTACTTC.